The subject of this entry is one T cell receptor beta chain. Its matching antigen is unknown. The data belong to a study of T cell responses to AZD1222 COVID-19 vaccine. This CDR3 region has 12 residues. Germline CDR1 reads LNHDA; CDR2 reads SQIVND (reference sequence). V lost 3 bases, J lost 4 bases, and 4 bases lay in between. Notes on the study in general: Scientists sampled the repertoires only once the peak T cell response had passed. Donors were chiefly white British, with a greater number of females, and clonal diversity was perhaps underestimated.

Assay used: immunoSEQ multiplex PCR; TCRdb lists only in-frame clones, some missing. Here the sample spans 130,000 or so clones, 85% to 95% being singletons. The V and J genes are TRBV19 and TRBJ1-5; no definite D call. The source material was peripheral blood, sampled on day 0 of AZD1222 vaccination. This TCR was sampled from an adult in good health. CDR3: CASSIENQPQHF. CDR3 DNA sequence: TGTGCCAGTAGTATCGAGAATCAGCCCCAGCATTTT.